This T cell receptor beta chain was sequenced in a study of CD8 T cells in Susac syndrome. The CDR3 is 14 residues long. Looked up from germline, CDR1 is SNHLY and CDR2 is FYNNEI. The junction had 7 bases not matched to a gene; V was cut back by 6 bases and J by 6 bases. The authors carried out high-throughput sequencing of TCR beta. They applied it to CD8+ and CD4+ T cells obtained from blood. After extraction with the RNeasy kit, 0.5 to 1 ug of the RNA was reverse transcribed using random hexamers. MiXCR, applied by TCRdb to the immunoSEQ multiplex PCR reads, yields one record per CDR3 protein. The table records some 200,000 distinct CDR3 sequences, 90% to 95% of them present only once.

The sample consisted of CD4+ T cells from PBMCs. The origin of this receptor is a human donor with Susac syndrome. This chain connects TRBV2 to TRBJ2-7; the match to TRBD1 covers 11 bases. CDR3 loop: CASRTRDRGIEQYF. CDR3 DNA sequence: TGTGCCAGCAGGACCCGGGACAGGGGGATCGAGCAGTACTTC.